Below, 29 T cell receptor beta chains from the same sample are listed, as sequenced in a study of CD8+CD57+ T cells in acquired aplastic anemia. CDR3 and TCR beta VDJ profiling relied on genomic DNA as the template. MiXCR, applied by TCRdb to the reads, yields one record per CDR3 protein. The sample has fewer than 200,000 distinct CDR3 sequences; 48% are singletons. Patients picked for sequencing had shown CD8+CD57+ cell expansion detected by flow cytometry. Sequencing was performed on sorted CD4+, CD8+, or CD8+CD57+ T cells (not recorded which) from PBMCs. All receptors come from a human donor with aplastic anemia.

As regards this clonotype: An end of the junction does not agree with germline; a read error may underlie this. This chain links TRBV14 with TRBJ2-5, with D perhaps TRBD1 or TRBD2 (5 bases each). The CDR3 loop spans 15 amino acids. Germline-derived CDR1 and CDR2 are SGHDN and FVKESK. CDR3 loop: CASSQEFRGQEAQYF. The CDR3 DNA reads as TGTGCCAGCAGCCAAGAGTTCCGGGGCCAAGAGGCCCAGTACTTC.

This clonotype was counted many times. For the CDR3, the DNA is TGCAGCGTGGCGAGGGGGCAGGGAGCGAATCAGCCCCAGCATTTT. The encoded protein is CSVARGQGANQPQHF. This sequence joins TRBV29-1 and TRBJ1-5; TRBD1 matches at 7 bases. From germline, CDR1 is SQVTM and CDR2 ANQGSEA. The CDR3 is 15 amino acids. The junction had 12 bases not matched to a gene; V was cut back by 6 bases and J by 4 bases.

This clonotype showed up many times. The CDR3 nucleotides are TGCGCCAGCAGCCAAGCCCTGACAGGGGCTCTCTACGAGCAGTACTTC. Its translation is CASSQALTGALYEQYF. This rearrangement joins TRBV4-1 to TRBJ2-7; 8 bases are a match to TRBD1. CDR3 length equals 16 residues. With 1 base clipped from V and 3 bases from J, the junction kept 8 bases outside the gene matches. In germline, CDR1 is MGHRA, CDR2 YSYEKL.

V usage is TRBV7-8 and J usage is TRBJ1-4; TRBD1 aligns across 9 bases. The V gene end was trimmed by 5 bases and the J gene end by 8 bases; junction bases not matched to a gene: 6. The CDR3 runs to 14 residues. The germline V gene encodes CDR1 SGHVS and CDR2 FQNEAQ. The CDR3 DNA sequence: TGTGCCAGCAGCGAACAGGGGGCGAGGGAAAAACTGTTTTTT. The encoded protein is CASSEQGAREKLFF.

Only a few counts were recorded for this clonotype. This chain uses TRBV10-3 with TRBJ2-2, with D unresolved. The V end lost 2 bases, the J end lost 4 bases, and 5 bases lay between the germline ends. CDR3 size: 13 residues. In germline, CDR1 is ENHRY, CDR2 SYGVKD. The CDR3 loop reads CAISEGGTGELFF. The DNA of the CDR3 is TGTGCCATCAGTGAGGGCGGCACCGGGGAGCTGTTTTTT.

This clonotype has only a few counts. The CDR3, as DNA: TGCAGTGTTCCTCCCGCGGACCAGGGAAACTACGAGCAGTACTTC. This gives the protein CSVPPADQGNYEQYF. The V and J genes are TRBV20-1 and TRBJ2-7; possibly TRBD1 for D (5 bases). CDR3 length: 15 amino acids. Trimming removed 7 bases from V and 3 bases from J, with 22 bases in between. Germline V CDR1 and CDR2: DFQATT, SNEGSKA (reference sequence).

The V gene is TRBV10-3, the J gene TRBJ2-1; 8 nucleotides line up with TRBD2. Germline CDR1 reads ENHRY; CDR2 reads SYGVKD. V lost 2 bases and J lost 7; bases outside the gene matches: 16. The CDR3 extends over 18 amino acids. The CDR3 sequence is CAISEPRKRERTRNEQFF. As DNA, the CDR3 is TGTGCCATCAGTGAGCCCCGAAAGCGGGAGAGGACACGGAATGAGCAGTTCTTC.

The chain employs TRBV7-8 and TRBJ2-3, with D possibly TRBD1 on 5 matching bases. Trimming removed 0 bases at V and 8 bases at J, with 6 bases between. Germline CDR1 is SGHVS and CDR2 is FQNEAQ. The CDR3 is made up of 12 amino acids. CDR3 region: CASSLARGTQYF. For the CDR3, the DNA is TGTGCCAGCAGCTTAGCTAGGGGTACGCAGTATTTT.

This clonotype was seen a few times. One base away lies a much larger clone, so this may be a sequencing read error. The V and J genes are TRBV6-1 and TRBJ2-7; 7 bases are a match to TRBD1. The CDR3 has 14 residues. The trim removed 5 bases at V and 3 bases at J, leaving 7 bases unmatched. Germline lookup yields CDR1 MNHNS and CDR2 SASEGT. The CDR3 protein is CASSRTGGDYEQYF. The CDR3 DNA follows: TGTGCCAGCAGTCGGACAGGTGGAGACTACGAGCAGTACTTC.

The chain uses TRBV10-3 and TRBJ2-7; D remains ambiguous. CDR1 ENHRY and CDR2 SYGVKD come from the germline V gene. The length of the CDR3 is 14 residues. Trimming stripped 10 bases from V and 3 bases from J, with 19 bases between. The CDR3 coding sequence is TGTGCCACCCAGGTGGGTGACGGCTTCTACGAGCAGTACTTC. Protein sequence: CATQVGDGFYEQYF.

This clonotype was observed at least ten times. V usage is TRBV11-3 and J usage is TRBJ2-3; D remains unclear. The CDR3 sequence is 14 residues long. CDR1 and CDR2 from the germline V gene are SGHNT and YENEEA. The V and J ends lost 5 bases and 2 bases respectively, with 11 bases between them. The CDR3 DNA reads TGTGCCAGCAGCCGAACCTTTAACACAGATACGCAGTATTTT. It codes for CASSRTFNTDTQYF.

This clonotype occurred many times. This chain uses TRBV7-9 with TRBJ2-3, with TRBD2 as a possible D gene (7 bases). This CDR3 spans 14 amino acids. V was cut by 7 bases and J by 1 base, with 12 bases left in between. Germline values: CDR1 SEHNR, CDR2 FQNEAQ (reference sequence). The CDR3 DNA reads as TGTGCCAGCACTCAAGGGGGGGGCACAGATACGCAGTATTTT. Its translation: CASTQGGGTDTQYF.

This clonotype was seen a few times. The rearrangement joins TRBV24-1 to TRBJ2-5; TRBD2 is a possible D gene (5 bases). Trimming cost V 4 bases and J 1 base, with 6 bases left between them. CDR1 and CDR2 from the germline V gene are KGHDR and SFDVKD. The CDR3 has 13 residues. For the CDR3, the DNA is TGTGCCACCAGTGAAGGGAGCCAAGAGACCCAGTACTTC. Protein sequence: CATSEGSQETQYF.

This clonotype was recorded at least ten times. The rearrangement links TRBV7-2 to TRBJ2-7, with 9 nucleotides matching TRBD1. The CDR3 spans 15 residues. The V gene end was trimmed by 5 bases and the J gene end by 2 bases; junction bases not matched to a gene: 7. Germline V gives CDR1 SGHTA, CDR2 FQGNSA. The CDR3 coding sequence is TGTGCCAGCAGCGAAGCCGGGACAGGGCCCTACGAGCAGTACTTC. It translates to CASSEAGTGPYEQYF.

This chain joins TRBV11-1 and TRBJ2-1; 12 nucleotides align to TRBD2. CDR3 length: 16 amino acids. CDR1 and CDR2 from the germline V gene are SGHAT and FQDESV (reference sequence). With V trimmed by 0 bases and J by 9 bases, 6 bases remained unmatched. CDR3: CASSLASSGGAGEQFF. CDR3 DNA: TGTGCCAGCAGCTTAGCTTCTAGCGGGGGGGCCGGTGAGCAGTTCTTC.

DNA for the CDR3: TGCAGCGTTGAAGATCGGTGGTCTAGTGAGCAGTACTTC. Translating gives CSVEDRWSSEQYF. The rearrangement uses TRBV29-1 and TRBJ2-7, with unresolved D. V lost 0 bases and J lost 7, with 13 bases in between. The germline CDR1 and CDR2 sequences are SQVTM and ANQGSEA. The CDR3 is 13 residues long.

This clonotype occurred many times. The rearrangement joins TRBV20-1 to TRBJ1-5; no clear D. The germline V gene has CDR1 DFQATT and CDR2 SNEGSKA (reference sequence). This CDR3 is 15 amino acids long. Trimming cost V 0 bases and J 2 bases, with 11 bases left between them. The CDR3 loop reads CSARDFRTGNQPQHF. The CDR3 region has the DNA TGCAGTGCTAGAGATTTCAGGACGGGCAATCAGCCCCAGCATTTT.

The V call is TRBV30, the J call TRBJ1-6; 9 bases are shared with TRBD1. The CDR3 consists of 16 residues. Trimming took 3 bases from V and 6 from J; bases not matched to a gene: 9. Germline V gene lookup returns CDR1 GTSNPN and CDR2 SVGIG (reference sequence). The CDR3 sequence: CAWRGRTGALNSPLHF. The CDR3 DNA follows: TGTGCCTGGAGGGGGCGGACAGGGGCGCTTAATTCACCCCTCCACTTT.

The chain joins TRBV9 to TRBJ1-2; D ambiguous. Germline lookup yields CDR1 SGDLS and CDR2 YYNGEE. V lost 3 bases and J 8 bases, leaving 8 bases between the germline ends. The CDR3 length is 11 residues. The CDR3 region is CASSGTSGYTF. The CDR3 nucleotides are TGTGCCAGCAGCGGGACTAGCGGCTACACCTTC.

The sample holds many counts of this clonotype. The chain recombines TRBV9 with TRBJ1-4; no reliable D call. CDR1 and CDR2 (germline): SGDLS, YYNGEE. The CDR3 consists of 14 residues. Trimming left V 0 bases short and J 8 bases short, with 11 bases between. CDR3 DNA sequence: TGTGCCAGCAGCGTAGCCCCTCTCGGCGAAAAACTGTTTTTT. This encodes CASSVAPLGEKLFF.

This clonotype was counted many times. The DNA of the CDR3 is TGTGCCAGCAGTTCGTTGGGGGGCGGCCACGAGCAGTACTTC. Residues: CASSSLGGGHEQYF. The chain carries TRBV6-5 and TRBJ2-7, with D perhaps being TRBD1 or TRBD2 (6 bases each). The CDR3 runs 14 residues. The germline V gene encodes CDR1 MNHEY and CDR2 SVGAGI. The V gene lost 4 bases and the J gene lost 5 bases, with 15 bases spanning the gap.

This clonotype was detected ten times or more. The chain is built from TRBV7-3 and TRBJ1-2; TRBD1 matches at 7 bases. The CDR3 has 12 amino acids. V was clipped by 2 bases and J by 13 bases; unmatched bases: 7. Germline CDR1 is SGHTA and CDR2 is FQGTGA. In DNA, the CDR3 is TGTGCCAGCAGCTTAGACAGGGCGCTCTTCACCTTC. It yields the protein CASSLDRALFTF.

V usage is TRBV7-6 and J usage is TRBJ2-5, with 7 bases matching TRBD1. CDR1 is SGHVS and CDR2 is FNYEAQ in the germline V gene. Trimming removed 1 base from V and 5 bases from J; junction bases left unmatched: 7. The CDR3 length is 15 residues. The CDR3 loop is CASSLGAGGSETQYF. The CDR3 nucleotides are TGTGCCAGCAGCTTAGGGGCAGGGGGATCGGAGACCCAGTACTTC.

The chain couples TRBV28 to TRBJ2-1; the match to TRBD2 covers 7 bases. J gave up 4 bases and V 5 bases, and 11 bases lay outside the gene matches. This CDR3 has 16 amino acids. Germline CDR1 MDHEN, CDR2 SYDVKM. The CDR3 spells CASSPERTGGYNEQFF. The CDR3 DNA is TGTGCCAGCAGTCCAGAGAGGACGGGAGGATACAATGAGCAGTTCTTC.

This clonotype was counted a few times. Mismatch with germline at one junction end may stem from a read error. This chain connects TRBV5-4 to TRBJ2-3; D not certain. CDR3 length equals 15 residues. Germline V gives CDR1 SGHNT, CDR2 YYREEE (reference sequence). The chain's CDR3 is CTSSLDGGSTDTQYF. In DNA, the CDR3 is TGTACCAGCAGCTTGGACGGCGGAAGCACAGATACGCAGTATTTT.

The DNA for the CDR3 is TGTGCCAGCAGCTTAGGAGGTCCCATGAACACTGAAGCTTTCTTT. This gives the protein CASSLGGPMNTEAFF. The chain recombines TRBV7-6 with TRBJ1-1, with D hard to call. The V and J ends lost 1 base and 0 bases respectively, with 9 bases between them. The CDR3 runs to 15 residues. Looked up from germline, CDR1 is SGHVS and CDR2 is FNYEAQ. Full variable domain (remainder filled in from reference TRBV7-6 and TRBJ1-1): GAGVSQSPRYKVTKRGQDVALRCDPISGHVSLYWYRQALGQGPEFLTYFNYEAQQDKSGLPNDRFSAERPEGSISTLTIQRTEQRDSAMYRCASSLGGPMNTEAFFGQGTRLTVV.

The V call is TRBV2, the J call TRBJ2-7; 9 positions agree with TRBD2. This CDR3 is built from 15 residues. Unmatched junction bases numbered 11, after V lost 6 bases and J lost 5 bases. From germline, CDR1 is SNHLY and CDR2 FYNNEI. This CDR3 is CASSLNLAGEHEQYF. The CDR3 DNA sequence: TGTGCCAGCAGCTTAAATTTAGCGGGAGAACACGAGCAGTACTTC. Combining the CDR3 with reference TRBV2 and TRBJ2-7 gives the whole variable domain EPEVTQTPSHQVTQMGQEVILRCVPISNHLYFYWYRQILGQKVEFLVSFYNNEISEKSEIFDDQFSVERPDGSNFTLKIRSTKLEDSAMYFCASSLNLAGEHEQYFGPGTRLTVT.

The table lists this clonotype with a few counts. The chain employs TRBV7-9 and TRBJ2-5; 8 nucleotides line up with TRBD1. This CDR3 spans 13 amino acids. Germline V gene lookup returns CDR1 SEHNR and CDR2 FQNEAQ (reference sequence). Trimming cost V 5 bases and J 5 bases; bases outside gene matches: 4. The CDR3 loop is CASSGTGRETQYF. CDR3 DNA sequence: TGTGCCAGCAGCGGGACAGGCCGGGAGACCCAGTACTTC.

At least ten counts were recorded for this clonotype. The CDR3 DNA is TGCGCCAGCACTTTTGGGACTGCAACTAATGAAAAACTGTTTTTT. Amino acids: CASTFGTATNEKLFF. The chain carries TRBV5-1 and TRBJ1-4; D perhaps matches TRBD1 (5 bases). The CDR3 consists of 15 residues. In germline, CDR1 is SGHRS, CDR2 YFSETQ. V lost 6 bases and J 0 bases, leaving 12 bases between the germline ends.